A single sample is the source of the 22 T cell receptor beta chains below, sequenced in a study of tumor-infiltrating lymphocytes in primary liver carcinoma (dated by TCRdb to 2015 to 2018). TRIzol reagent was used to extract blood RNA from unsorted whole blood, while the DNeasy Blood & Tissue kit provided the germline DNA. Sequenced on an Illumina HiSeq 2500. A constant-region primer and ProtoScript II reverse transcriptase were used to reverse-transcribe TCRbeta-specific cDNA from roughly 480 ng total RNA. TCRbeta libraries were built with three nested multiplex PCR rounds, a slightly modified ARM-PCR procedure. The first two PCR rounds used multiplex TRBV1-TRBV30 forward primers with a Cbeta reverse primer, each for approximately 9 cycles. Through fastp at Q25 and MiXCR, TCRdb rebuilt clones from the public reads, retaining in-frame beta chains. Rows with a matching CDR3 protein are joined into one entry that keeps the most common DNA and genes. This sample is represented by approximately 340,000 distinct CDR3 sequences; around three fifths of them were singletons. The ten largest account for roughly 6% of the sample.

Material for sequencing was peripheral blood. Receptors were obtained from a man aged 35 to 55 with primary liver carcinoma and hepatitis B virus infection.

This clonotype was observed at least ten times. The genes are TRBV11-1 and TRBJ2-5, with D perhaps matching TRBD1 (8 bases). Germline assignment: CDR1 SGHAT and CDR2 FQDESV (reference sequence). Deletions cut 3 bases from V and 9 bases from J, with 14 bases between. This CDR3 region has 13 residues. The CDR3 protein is CASSLDRAGAQYF. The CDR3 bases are TGTGCCAGCAGCTTGGACAGGGCGGGGGCCCAGTACTTC.

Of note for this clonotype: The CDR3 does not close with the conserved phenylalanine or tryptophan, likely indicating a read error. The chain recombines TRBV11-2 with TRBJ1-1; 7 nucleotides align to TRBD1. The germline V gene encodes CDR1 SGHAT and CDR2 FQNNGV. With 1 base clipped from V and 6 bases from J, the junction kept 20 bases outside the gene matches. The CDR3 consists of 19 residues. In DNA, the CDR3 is TGTGCCAGCAGCTTAGCCCGACAGGGATTCGTCGGTTATCACTCTGAAGCTTTCTAT. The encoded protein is CASSLARQGFVGYHSEAFY.

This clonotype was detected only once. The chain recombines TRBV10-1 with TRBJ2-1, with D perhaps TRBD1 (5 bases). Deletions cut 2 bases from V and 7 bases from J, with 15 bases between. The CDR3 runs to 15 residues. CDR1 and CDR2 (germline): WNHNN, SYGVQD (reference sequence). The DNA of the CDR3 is TGCGCCAGCAGTGAGCCGGGCAATCCAGGGAATGAGCAGTTCTTC. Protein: CASSEPGNPGNEQFF.

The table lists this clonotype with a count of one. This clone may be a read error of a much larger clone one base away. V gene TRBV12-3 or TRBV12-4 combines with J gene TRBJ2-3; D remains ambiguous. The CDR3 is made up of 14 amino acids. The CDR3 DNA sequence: TGTGCCAGCGGTTTTCGGACGAGCACAGATACGCAGTATTTT. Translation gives CASGFRTSTDTQYF.

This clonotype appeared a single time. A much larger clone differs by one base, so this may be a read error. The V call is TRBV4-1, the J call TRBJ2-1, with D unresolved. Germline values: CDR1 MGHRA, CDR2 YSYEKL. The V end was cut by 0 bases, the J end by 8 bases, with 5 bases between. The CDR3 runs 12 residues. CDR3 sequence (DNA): TGCGCCAGCAGCCAAGAGGATTATGAGCAGTTCTTC. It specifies CASSQEDYEQFF.

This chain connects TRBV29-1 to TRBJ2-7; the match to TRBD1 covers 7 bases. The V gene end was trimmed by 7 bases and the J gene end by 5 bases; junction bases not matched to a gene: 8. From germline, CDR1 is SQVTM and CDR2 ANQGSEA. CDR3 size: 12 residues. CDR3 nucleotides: TGCAGCGCCGGACGACAGGGTAACGAGCAGTACTTC. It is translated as CSAGRQGNEQYF.

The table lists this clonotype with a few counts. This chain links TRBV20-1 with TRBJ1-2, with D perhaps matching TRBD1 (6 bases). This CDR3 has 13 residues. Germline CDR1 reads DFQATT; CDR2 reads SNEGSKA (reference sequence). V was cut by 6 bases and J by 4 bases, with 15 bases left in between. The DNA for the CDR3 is TGCAGTGCCGGACGTGGGGGCGGCTATGGCTACACCTTC. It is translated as CSAGRGGGYGYTF.

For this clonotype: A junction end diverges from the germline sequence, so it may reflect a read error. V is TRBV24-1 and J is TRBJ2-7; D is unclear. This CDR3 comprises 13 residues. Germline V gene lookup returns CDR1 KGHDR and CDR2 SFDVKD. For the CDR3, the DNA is TGTGTCACCAGTGAACCCAACTCCTACGAGCAGTACTTC. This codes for CVTSEPNSYEQYF.

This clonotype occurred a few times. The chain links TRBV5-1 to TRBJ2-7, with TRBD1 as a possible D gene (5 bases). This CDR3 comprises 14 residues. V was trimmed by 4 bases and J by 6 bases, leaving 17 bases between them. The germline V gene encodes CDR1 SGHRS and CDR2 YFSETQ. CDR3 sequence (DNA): TGCGCCAGCAGCCCCAGGTCAGGGTTGGGCGAGCAGTACTTC. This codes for CASSPRSGLGEQYF.

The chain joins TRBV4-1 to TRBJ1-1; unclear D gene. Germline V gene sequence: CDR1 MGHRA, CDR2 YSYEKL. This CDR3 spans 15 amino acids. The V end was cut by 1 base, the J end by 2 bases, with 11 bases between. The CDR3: CASSQGTGFNTEAFF. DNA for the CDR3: TGCGCCAGCAGCCAAGGAACGGGGTTTAACACTGAAGCTTTCTTT.

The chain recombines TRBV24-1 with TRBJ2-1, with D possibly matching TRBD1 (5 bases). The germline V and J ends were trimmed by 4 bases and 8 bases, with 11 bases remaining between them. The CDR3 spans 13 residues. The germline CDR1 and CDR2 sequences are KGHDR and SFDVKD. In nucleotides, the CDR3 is TGTGCCACCAGTGAGATGGACATCGATGAGCAGTTCTTC. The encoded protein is CATSEMDIDEQFF.

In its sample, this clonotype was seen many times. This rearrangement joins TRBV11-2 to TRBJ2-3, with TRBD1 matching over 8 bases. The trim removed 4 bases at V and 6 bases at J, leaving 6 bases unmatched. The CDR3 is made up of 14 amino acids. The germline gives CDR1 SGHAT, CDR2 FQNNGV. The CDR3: CASSYGQGGDTQYF. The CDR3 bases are TGTGCCAGCAGCTACGGACAGGGCGGGGATACGCAGTATTTT.

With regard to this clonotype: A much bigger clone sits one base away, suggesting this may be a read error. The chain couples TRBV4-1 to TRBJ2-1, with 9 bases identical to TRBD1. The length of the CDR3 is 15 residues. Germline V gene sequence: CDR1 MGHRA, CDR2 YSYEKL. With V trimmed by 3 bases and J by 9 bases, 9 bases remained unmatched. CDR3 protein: CASSHRTGERFEQFF. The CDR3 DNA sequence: TGCGCCAGCAGCCACAGGACAGGGGAGAGGTTTGAGCAGTTCTTC.

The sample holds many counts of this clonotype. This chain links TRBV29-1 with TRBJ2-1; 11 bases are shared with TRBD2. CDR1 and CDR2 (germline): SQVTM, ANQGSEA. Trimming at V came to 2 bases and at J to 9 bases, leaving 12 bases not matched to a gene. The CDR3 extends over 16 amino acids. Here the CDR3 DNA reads TGCAGCGTTGAATGGGGGGCGTCTAGCGGGAGGACTGAGCAGTTCTTC. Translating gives CSVEWGASSGRTEQFF.

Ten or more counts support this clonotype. In DNA, the CDR3 is TGCGCCAGCAGCACACTCGGCGACAGGGAGATTGGAGATACGCAGTATTTT. Translated: CASSTLGDREIGDTQYF. The rearrangement uses TRBV4-3 and TRBJ2-3; 7 bases agree with TRBD1. V lost 5 bases to trimming and J lost 5 bases; unmatched junction nucleotides: 16. This CDR3 is built from 17 residues. Germline lookup yields CDR1 LGHNA and CDR2 YSLEER.

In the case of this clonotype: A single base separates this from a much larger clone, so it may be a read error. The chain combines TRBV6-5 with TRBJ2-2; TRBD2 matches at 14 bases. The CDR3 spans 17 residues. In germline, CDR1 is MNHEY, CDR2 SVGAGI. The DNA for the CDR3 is TGTGCCAGCAGTTTATTATCGGGACTAGCGGGAGCGGGGGAGCTGCTTTTT. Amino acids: CASSLLSGLAGAGELLF.

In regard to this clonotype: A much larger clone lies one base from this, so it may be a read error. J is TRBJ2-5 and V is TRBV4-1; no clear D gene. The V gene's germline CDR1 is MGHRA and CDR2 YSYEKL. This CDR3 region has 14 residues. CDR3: CTSSTSPTQETQYF. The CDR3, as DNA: TGCACCAGCAGCACCAGTCCCACGCAAGAGACCCAGTACTTC.

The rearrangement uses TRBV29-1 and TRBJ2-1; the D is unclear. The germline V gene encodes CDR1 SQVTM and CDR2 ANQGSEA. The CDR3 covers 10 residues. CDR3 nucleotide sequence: TGCAACCTTGTGGGGAATGAGCAGTTCTTC. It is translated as CNLVGNEQFF.

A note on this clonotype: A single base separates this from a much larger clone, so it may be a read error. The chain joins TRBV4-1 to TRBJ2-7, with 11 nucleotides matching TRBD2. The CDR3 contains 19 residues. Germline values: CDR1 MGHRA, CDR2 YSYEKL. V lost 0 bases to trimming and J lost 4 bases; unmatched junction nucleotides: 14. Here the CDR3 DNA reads TGCGCCAGCAGCCAAGAATACCCTAGCGGGAGGACCCGGATATACGAGCAGTACTTC. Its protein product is CASSQEYPSGRTRIYEQYF.

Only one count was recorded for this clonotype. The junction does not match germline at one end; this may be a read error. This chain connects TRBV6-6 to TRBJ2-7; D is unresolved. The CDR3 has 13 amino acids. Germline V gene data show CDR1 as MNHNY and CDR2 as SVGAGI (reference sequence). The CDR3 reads CARSCAEHYEQYF. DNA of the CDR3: TGTGCCAGGAGTTGTGCGGAACACTACGAGCAGTACTTC.

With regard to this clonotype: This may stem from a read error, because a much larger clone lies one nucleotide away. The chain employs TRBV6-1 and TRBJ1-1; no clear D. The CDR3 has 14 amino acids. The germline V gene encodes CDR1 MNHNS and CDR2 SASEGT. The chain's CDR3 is CASGDLRGNTEAFF. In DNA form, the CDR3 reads TGTGCCAGCGGTGATTTGCGTGGGAACACTGAAGCTTTCTTT.

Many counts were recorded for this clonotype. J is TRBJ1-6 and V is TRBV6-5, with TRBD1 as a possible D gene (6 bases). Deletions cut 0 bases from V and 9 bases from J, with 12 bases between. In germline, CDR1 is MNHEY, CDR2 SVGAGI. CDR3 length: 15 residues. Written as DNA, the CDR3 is TGTGCCAGCAGTTACTCCACAGGGACTGGTTCACCCCTCCACTTT. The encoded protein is CASSYSTGTGSPLHF.